The source of this TCR beta chain is a study of blood T cell repertoires in COVID-19. Study summary: Specimens from acute and convalescent COVID-19 originated in the United States, Italy and Spain. The cDNA or gDNA used as material had been derived from T cells, B-cell-depleted T cells, or PBMCs.

Original analysis: Quantification of nucleated cells was approximated via reference gene primer amplification. The protocol was immunoSEQ multiplex PCR, while the TCRdb copy is restricted to in-frame clones and leaves out a portion. The DNA was the basis for D and trimming; V, J and clone size are from that table. The sample records 200,000 to 300,000 clones, approximately 86% being singletons. This sequence was found in a man aged 30 to 39 with active or convalescent COVID-19. Sequenced input: peripheral blood.

The chain's CDR3 is CASSLTGGYEAFF. CDR3 in DNA: TGCGCCAGCAGCCTTACAGGGGGTTACGAAGCTTTCTTT. This chain joins TRBV4-1 and TRBJ1-1; 8 nucleotides agree with TRBD1. Germline assignment: CDR1 MGHRA and CDR2 YSYEKL. V shed 4 bases and J 8 bases; nucleotides not matched to a gene: 6. The CDR3 totals 13 residues.